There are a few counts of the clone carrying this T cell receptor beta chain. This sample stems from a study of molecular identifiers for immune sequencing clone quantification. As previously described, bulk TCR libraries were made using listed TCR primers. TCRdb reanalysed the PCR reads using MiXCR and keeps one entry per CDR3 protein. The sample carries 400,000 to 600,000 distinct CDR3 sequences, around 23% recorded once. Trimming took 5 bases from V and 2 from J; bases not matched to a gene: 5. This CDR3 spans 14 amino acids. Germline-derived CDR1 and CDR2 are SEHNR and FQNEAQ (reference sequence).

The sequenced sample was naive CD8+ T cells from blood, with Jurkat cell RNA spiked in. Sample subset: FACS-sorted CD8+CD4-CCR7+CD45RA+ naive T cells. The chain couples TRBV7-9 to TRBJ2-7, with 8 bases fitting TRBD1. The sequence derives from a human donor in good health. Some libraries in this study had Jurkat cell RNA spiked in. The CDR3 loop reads CASSRTGLAYEQYF. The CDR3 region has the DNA TGTGCCAGCAGCCGGACAGGGTTGGCCTACGAGCAGTACTTC.